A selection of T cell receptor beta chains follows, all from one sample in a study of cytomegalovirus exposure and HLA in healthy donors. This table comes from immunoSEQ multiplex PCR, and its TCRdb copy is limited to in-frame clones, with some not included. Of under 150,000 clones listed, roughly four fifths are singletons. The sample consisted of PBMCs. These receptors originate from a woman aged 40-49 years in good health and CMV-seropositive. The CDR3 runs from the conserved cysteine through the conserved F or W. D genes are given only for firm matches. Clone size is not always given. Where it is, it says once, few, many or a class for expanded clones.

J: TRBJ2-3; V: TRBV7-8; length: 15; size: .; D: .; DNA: TGTGCCAGCAGCTCCAGAGGGGGTACGGACCCCAGCAAGTATTTT; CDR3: CASSSRGGTDPSKYF
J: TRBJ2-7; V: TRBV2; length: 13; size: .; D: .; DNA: TGTGCCAGCAGGCAGGGTCACTCCTACGAGCAGTACTTC; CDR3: CASRQGHSYEQYF
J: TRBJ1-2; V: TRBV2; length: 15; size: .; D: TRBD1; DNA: TGTGCCAGCAGGTCCGGGACAGCTAATAACTATGGCTACACCTTC; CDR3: CASRSGTANNYGYTF
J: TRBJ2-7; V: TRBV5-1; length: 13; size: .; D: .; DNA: TGCGCCAGCAGCGATGGGGCGGCCTACGAGCAGTACTTC; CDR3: CASSDGAAYEQYF
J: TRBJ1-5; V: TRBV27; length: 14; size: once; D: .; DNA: TGTGCCATTCAACCGGGGGGATACAATCAGCCCCAGCATTTT; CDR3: CAIQPGGYNQPQHF
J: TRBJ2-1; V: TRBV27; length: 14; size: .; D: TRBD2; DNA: TGTGCCAGCAGTTTGACTAGCGGGAGCAATGAGCAGTTCTTC; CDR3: CASSLTSGSNEQFF
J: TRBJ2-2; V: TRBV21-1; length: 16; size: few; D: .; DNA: TGTGCCAGCAGCTCACGAGGGGGCATAGACACCGGGGAGCTGTTTTTT; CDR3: CASSSRGGIDTGELFF
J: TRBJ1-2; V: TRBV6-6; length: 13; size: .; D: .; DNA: TGTGCCAGCAGTCCCGACTCATCCTATGGCTACACCTTC; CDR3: CASSPDSSYGYTF
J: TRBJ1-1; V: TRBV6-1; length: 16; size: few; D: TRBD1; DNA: TGTGCCAGCAGTGGATCGAAACAGGGGGCCAACACTGAAGCTTTCTTT; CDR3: CASSGSKQGANTEAFF
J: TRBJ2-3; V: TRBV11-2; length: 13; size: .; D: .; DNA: TGTGCCAGCAGCTTATTCGGGGGGCAGTCGCAGTATTTT; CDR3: CASSLFGGQSQYF
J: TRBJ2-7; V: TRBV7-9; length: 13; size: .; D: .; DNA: TGTGCCAGCAGCTCACAGGGCCCCTACGAGCAGTACTTC; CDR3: CASSSQGPYEQYF
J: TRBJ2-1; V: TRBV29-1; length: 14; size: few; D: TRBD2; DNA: TGCAGCGTCGAAGGGCTTTATAGCGGGAGGGAGCAGTTCTTC; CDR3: CSVEGLYSGREQFF
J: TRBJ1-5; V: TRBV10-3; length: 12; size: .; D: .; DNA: TGTGCCATCAGTAGCAGCAATCAGCCCCAGCATTTT; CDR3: CAISSSNQPQHF
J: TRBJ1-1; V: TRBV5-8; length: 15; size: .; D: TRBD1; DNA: TGTGCCAGCAGCTTAAGGACAGGGGGGGTCACTGAAGCTTTCTTT; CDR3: CASSLRTGGVTEAFF
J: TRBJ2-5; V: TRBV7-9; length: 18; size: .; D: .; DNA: TGTGCCAGCAGGCGAGAAGGGGCTAGACTTCTTTTCCAAGAGACCCAGTACTTC; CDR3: CASRREGARLLFQETQYF
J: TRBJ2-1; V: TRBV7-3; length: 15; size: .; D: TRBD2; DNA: TGTGCCAGCAGCCCCGGACTAGCGGGGGGGCCTTGGCAGTTCTTC; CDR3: CASSPGLAGGPWQFF
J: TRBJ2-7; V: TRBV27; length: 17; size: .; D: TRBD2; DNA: TGTGCCAGCAGTCCACGGACTAGCGGGACCCACTCCTACGAGCAGTACTTC; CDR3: CASSPRTSGTHSYEQYF
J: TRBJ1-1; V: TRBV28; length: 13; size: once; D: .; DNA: TGTGCCAGCAGTTTGGACCAGGACAGTGAAGCTTTCTTT; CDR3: CASSLDQDSEAFF
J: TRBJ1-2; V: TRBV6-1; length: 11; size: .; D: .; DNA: TGTGCCAGCGGTGCAGGGTTGAGCTACACCTTC; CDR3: CASGAGLSYTF
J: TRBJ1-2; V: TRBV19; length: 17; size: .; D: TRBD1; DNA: TGTGCCAGTAGTATAGAAGGCTTAGGGACAGGGGCCTATGGCTACACCTTC; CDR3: CASSIEGLGTGAYGYTF
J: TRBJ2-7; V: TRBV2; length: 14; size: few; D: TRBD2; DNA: TGTGCCAGCATTGGACTAGCGGGAGTCTACGAGCAGTACTTC; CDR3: CASIGLAGVYEQYF